Listed below are T cell receptor beta chains from one sample, sequenced in a study of blood T cells in healthy people across ages. A single record per CDR3 protein comes from TCRdb applying MiXCR to the 5' RACE reads. The sample yields approximately 1.5 million distinct CDR3 sequences, approximately 39% seen once. The sequenced material came from blood. The receptors here all came from a woman between 18 and 30 years old in good health. Each CDR3 is given with its conserved first and last residue. The D gene is left open where the match is weak. Not every row has a clone size; where given, it reads once, few, many or a size class.

TRBV20-1	.	.	TRBJ2-5	TGCAGTGCTAGTGCGACTCCTAGTTCGGAGACCCAGTACTTC	CSASATPSSETQYF
TRBV6-5	few	TRBD1	TRBJ2-7	TGTGCCAGCAGTTTCGACCGTCCCGGGACAGGGTTCTACGAGCAGTACTTC	CASSFDRPGTGFYEQYF
TRBV4-2	few	.	TRBJ1-5	TGTGCCAGCAGCCAAGAACCCCAAGTCAATCAGCCCCAGCATTTT	CASSQEPQVNQPQHF
TRBV6-5	.	.	TRBJ2-7	TGTGCCAGCAGCTCGAAGCACGGAGGTGGGAACGAGCAGTACTTC	CASSSKHGGGNEQYF
TRBV29-1	once	.	TRBJ2-1	TGCAGCGTTGCGGCTAGCGTAGACGAGCAGTTCTTC	CSVAASVDEQFF
TRBV10-3	.	.	TRBJ1-4	TGTGCCATCTGCCCACAGAACAGTTACGCAACTAATGAAAAACTGTTTTTT	CAICPQNSYATNEKLFF
TRBV18	.	.	TRBJ2-5	TGTGCCAGCTCACCCCCGGCCAACAATGAGCAGTACTTC	CASSPPANNEQYF
TRBV4-3	.	TRBD1	TRBJ1-2	TGCGCCAGCAGCCAAGATCTGCGACAGGGGGACTATGGCTACACCTTC	CASSQDLRQGDYGYTF
TRBV29-1	many	TRBD2	TRBJ2-3	TGCAGCGTTGATCACTCTAGCGGGGGGATGCCTGATACGCAGTATTTT	CSVDHSSGGMPDTQYF
TRBV27	.	TRBD1	TRBJ2-5	TGTGCCAGCAGTGGCCTCGTGACAGGGGGATCCCAAGAGGCCCAGTACTTC	CASSGLVTGGSQEAQYF